This T cell receptor beta chain was recovered during a study of post-analysis software for immune sequencing data. Points from the study as a whole: Same-batch preparations were strongly co-clustered by F measure. Patients carried roughly five TRBV segments more frequently than controls did, and TRBV5-6, TRBV5-1 and TRBV20-1 were among them.

CDR1 and CDR2 (germline): SQVTM, ANQGSEA. This CDR3 contains 15 residues. Trimming cost V 5 bases and J 1 base; bases outside gene matches: 9. This clonotype was observed a few times. Antigen specificity is unknown. A much larger clone lies one base from this, so it may be a read error. Every TCR beta cDNA library bore unique molecular identifiers. Each sample of about 0.95 to 11 million input T cells yielded around 500,000 cDNA molecules, so each molecule approximated one T cell. TCRdb analysed the PCR reads with MiXCR anew, one entry per CDR3 protein. This table has about 400,000 distinct CDR3 sequences, less than 40% appearing once.

Sequenced sample: blood. The gene calls are TRBV29-1 and TRBJ2-7, with 9 positions matching TRBD1. This clonotype was obtained from a girl aged 10 to 17 with multiple sclerosis. The CDR3 DNA reads as TGCAGCGTTACTACCGGGGACAGGGATTCCTACGAGCAGTACTTC. It is translated as CSVTTGDRDSYEQYF.